What follows are 18 T cell receptor beta chains derived from one specimen sequenced in a study of T cell responses to AZD1222 COVID-19 vaccine. The table came from immunoSEQ multiplex PCR; TCRdb's copy has only in-frame clones and leaves some out. The repertoire holds approximately 150,000 clones, with around 94% as singletons. The sequencing here drew on peripheral blood, taken on day 0 of AZD1222 vaccination. These receptors were obtained from an adult in good health.

V is TRBV28 and J is TRBJ1-5, with D maybe TRBD1 (6 bases). CDR3 size: 14 residues. CDR1 MDHEN and CDR2 SYDVKM come from the germline V gene. V lost 2 bases and J lost 4, with 9 bases in between. DNA for the CDR3: TGTGCCAGCAGTTTAATCACAGGGAATCAGCCCCAGCATTTT. This translates into CASSLITGNQPQHF.

The chain couples TRBV6-1 to TRBJ1-2; D remains ambiguous. Germline V gene data show CDR1 as MNHNS and CDR2 as SASEGT. The CDR3 contains 17 residues. V lost 0 bases and J 0 bases, leaving 14 bases between the germline ends. In DNA form, the CDR3 reads TGTGCCAGCAGTGAAGCGCTTTTTAGTCTCACTAACTATGGCTACACCTTC. It encodes CASSEALFSLTNYGYTF.

The V gene is TRBV18, the J gene TRBJ2-5; no clear D gene. Germline V lookup: CDR1 KGHSH, CDR2 LQKENI. V was trimmed by 2 bases and J by 2 bases, leaving 6 bases between them. The CDR3 runs 13 residues. The CDR3 sequence: CASSPLQQETQYF. The CDR3 DNA reads as TGTGCCAGCTCACCATTACAGCAAGAGACCCAGTACTTC. The entire variable domain, with the rest obtained from reference TRBV18 and TRBJ2-5, is as follows: NAGVMQNPRHLVRRRGQEARLRCSPMKGHSHVYWYRQLPEEGLKFMVYLQKENIIDESGMPKERFSAEFPKEGPSILRIQQVVRGDSAAYFCASSPLQQETQYFGPGTRLLVL.

The chain uses TRBV6-2 or TRBV6-3 and TRBJ2-3; TRBD2 aligns across 10 bases. Trimming took 2 bases from V and 1 from J; bases not matched to a gene: 12. The V gene's germline CDR1 is MNHEY and CDR2 SVGEGT. The CDR3 is 19 amino acids. Written as DNA, the CDR3 is TGTGCCAGCAGTTACCCAACTAGCGGGACCGGGTTTGGCACAGATACGCAGTATTTT. Encoded protein: CASSYPTSGTGFGTDTQYF.

V gene TRBV7-9 combines with J gene TRBJ2-5; the match to TRBD1 covers 10 bases. Germline values: CDR1 SEHNR, CDR2 FQNEAQ (reference sequence). This CDR3 is 15 amino acids long. Trimming cost V 3 bases and J 4 bases; bases outside gene matches: 5. The CDR3 coding sequence is TGTGCCAGCAGCTTCCGGGACAGGGGAACAGAGACCCAGTACTTC. The encoded protein is CASSFRDRGTETQYF.

The chain links TRBV9 to TRBJ2-2; a weak D match, TRBD1 (5 bases). This CDR3 is built from 16 residues. With 3 bases removed from V and 6 bases from J, the gap between germline ends came to 18 bases. Per the germline V gene, CDR1 is SGDLS and CDR2 is YYNGEE. DNA for the CDR3: TGTGCCAGCAGCGAATCAGCCGGACATAAGGCCGGGGAGCTGTTTTTT. It codes for CASSESAGHKAGELFF.

This sequence joins TRBV5-1 and TRBJ2-7; 7 bases match TRBD2. V shed 0 bases, J shed 2 bases, and the junction held 8 bases outside the gene matches. The CDR3 sequence is 16 residues long. Per germline, CDR1 SGHRS and CDR2 YFSETQ. CDR3 in DNA: TGCGCCAGCAGCTTGGGGGGGGGACGGGAAGCCTACGAGCAGTACGTC. As protein: CASSLGGGREAYEQYV.

This chain joins TRBV3-1 (or the pseudogene TRBV3-2) and TRBJ2-1; D perhaps matches TRBD1 (6 bases). This CDR3 has 16 residues. V lost 4 bases to trimming and J lost 1 base, with 14 bases between them. The germline CDR1 and CDR2 sequences are LGHDT and YNNKEL (reference sequence). CDR3: CASSRLLQGSYNEQFF. The CDR3, as DNA: TGTGCCAGCAGCCGACTACTACAGGGATCCTACAATGAGCAGTTCTTC.

The chain carries TRBV15 and TRBJ1-3; D is perhaps TRBD1 (5 bases). This CDR3 contains 16 residues. Germline values: CDR1 LNHNV, CDR2 YYDKDF (reference sequence). V was shortened by 3 bases and J by 4 bases, with 16 bases between the two germline ends. Here the CDR3 DNA reads TGTGCCACCAGCAGGGACCTCGGGGGGGGAGGAAACACCATATATTTT. Encoded protein: CATSRDLGGGGNTIYF.

This clone was picked up a small number of times. The rearrangement joins TRBV4-1 to TRBJ2-1; D gene unclear. V was cut by 0 bases and J by 0 bases, with 9 bases left in between. Germline V gene lookup returns CDR1 MGHRA and CDR2 YSYEKL. CDR3 size: 16 residues. CDR3 residues: CASSQDRASSYNEQFF. Here the CDR3 DNA reads TGCGCCAGCAGCCAAGATAGAGCTAGCTCCTACAATGAGCAGTTCTTC.

Only one count was recorded for this clone. V gene TRBV5-4 combines with J gene TRBJ2-5; D call uncertain. The germline CDR1 and CDR2 sequences are SGHNT and YYREEE (reference sequence). The CDR3 consists of 13 residues. Trimming pared 8 bases from V and 5 bases from J, leaving 16 bases between. CDR3 nucleotides: TGTGCCAGTTCCCTTTCCAATTGGGAGACCCAGTACTTC. The encoded protein is CASSLSNWETQYF.

The sample holds a few counts of this clone. This rearrangement joins TRBV5-1 to TRBJ2-3; a weak D match, TRBD1 (6 bases). V shed 1 base and J shed 4 bases, with 7 bases lying between them. The CDR3 length is 13 residues. The V gene's germline CDR1 is SGHRS and CDR2 YFSETQ. The CDR3 protein is CASSLQGSDTQYF. CDR3 sequence (DNA): TGCGCCAGCAGCTTGCAGGGGTCAGATACGCAGTATTTT.

This clone came up once. This sequence joins TRBV6-5 and TRBJ2-2, with 12 bases fitting TRBD2. This CDR3 has 15 amino acids. V trimming: 10 bases; J trimming: 1 base; junction bases outside the gene matches: 4. CDR1 is MNHEY and CDR2 is SVGAGI in the germline V gene. As DNA, the CDR3 is TGTGCCACCTCTAGCGGGGGGGAGAACACCGGGGAGCTGTTTTTT. As protein: CATSSGGENTGELFF.

This chain connects TRBV7-9 to TRBJ1-2; perhaps TRBD1 as D (6 bases). V was clipped by 8 bases and J by 7 bases, with 23 bases between them. Germline CDR1 SEHNR, CDR2 FQNEAQ (reference sequence). CDR3 size: 15 residues. The CDR3 sequence is CASRDNTRGASGYTF. CDR3 nucleotide sequence: TGTGCCAGCCGTGACAATACCCGGGGGGCATCTGGCTACACCTTC.

CDR3 DNA: TGTGCCATCAGCCCTGAGGAGCTCTATGGCTACACCTTC. Amino acids: CAISPEELYGYTF. The chain is built from TRBV10-3 and TRBJ1-2; unclear D gene. The germline gives CDR1 ENHRY, CDR2 SYGVKD. This CDR3 comprises 13 residues. V lost 6 bases and J 4 bases, leaving 12 bases between the germline ends.

The CDR3 is CASSDRFNQPQHF. The CDR3 bases are TGTGCCAGCAGTGACAGATTCAATCAGCCCCAGCATTTT. The V and J genes are TRBV6-1 and TRBJ1-5; D unresolved. V was pared by 3 bases and J by 3 bases, with 6 bases between. This CDR3 region has 13 residues. Germline V gene sequence: CDR1 MNHNS, CDR2 SASEGT.

The chain carries TRBV3-1 (or the pseudogene TRBV3-2) and TRBJ1-4, with 7 nucleotides matching TRBD1. CDR3 length: 16 amino acids. Germline CDR1 LGHDT, CDR2 YNNKEL (reference sequence). The trim removed 1 base at V and 6 bases at J, leaving 8 bases unmatched. Here the CDR3 reads CASSQGGGQKYEKLFF. DNA of the CDR3: TGTGCCAGCAGCCAAGGAGGGGGACAGAAGTATGAAAAACTGTTTTTT.

In this sample, this clone turned up once. This sequence joins TRBV7-9 and TRBJ2-7, with D tentatively TRBD1 or TRBD2 (6 bases each). The CDR3 runs to 15 residues. Trimming removed 1 base at V and 0 bases at J, with 10 bases between. CDR1 SEHNR and CDR2 FQNEAQ come from the germline V gene (reference sequence). CDR3 protein: CASSLEGGSSYEQYV. The DNA of the CDR3 is TGTGCCAGCAGCTTAGAGGGGGGAAGCTCCTACGAGCAGTACGTC.